A single sample gave rise to the 27 T cell receptor beta chains below, sequenced in a study of T-cell memory formation after mild COVID-19. TCRdb re-derived calls from the 5' RACE reads in MiXCR, one entry per CDR3 protein. Counted here are about 29,000 distinct CDR3 sequences, 12% occurring once; the ten biggest clones make up roughly 15%. The sample was PBMCs or a T cell subset sorted from them (not recorded which). These receptors came from an adult woman who had mild COVID-19 (a few samples of this study predate the infection). Cell type and time point are not known.

This clonotype was counted ten times or more. The rearrangement joins TRBV9 to TRBJ2-7, with 9 bases aligning to TRBD1. The CDR3 contains 15 residues. Trimming took 4 bases from V and 2 from J; bases not matched to a gene: 7. The V gene's germline CDR1 is SGDLS and CDR2 YYNGEE. CDR3: CASSPGTGWAYEQYF. As DNA, the CDR3 is TGTGCCAGCAGCCCGGGGACAGGGTGGGCCTACGAGCAGTACTTC.

This clonotype was seen many times. The rearrangement links TRBV3-1 to TRBJ2-7, with 11 bases aligning to TRBD2. CDR1 is LGHDT, CDR2 YNNKEL, per germline (reference sequence). The V and J ends lost 4 bases and 2 bases, in that order; junction bases with no gene match: 1. This CDR3 has 14 amino acids. The CDR3 region is CASSRGLAAYEQYF. The CDR3, as DNA: TGTGCCAGCAGCCGGGGACTAGCGGCCTACGAGCAGTACTTC.

Ten or more counts support this clonotype. The V and J genes are TRBV4-2 and TRBJ2-7, with D perhaps matching TRBD2 (5 bases). Trimming removed 0 bases from V and 6 bases from J, with 15 bases in between. The CDR3 consists of 15 residues. Germline loops: CDR1 LGHNA, CDR2 YNFKEQ. CDR3 loop: CASSQDGRPSGEQYF. In nucleotides, the CDR3 is TGTGCCAGCAGCCAAGATGGGAGACCCTCGGGCGAGCAGTACTTC.

This clonotype was recorded at least ten times. This chain links TRBV12-3 or TRBV12-4 with TRBJ2-7, with TRBD1 identical over 7 bases. After removal of 6 bases from V and 6 bases from J, the junction contained 20 bases not matched to a gene. This CDR3 is 17 amino acids long. The CDR3 is CASSPSGDRIRSGEQYF. In nucleotides, the CDR3 is TGTGCCAGCAGCCCGAGTGGGGACAGAATTCGATCGGGCGAGCAGTACTTC.

This clonotype was found many times. J is TRBJ2-7 and V is TRBV3-1, with TRBD2 matching 9 bases. The CDR3 has 17 residues. Germline CDR1 LGHDT, CDR2 YNNKEL (reference sequence). The trim removed 2 bases at V and 4 bases at J, leaving 12 bases unmatched. This chain's CDR3 is CASSQLRSPSGVYEQYF. The CDR3 bases are TGTGCCAGCAGCCAACTAAGGTCCCCTAGCGGGGTATACGAGCAGTACTTC.

V gene TRBV7-2 combines with J gene TRBJ1-4; D call uncertain. The V end was cut by 3 bases, the J end by 0 bases, with 20 bases between. Germline CDR1 is SGHTA and CDR2 is FQGNSA. CDR3 length: 19 residues. CDR3: CASSFRPSAVWATNEKLFF. The CDR3 nucleotides are TGTGCCAGCAGCTTTAGACCGTCGGCAGTCTGGGCAACTAATGAAAAACTGTTTTTT.

The V and J genes are TRBV7-2 and TRBJ2-7; D is uncertain. V gave up 5 bases and J gave up 1 base, with 9 bases separating them. CDR3 size: 13 residues. In germline, CDR1 is SGHTA, CDR2 FQGNSA. In nucleotides, the CDR3 is TGTGCCAGCAGCCCCATGGGGTCCTACGAGCAGTACTTC. Protein product: CASSPMGSYEQYF.

This clonotype was observed at least ten times. The chain carries TRBV20-1 and TRBJ2-1; D is unresolved. Trimming removed 6 bases from V and 0 bases from J, with 6 bases in between. There are 12 residues in the CDR3. CDR1 and CDR2 (germline): DFQATT, SNEGSKA (reference sequence). The CDR3 protein is CSALVSYNEQFF. In nucleotides, the CDR3 is TGCAGTGCCCTGGTCTCCTACAATGAGCAGTTCTTC.

This clonotype was counted at least ten times. This chain joins TRBV5-1 and TRBJ1-3; the match to TRBD1 covers 7 bases. V was pared by 1 base and J by 0 bases, with 4 bases of the junction left unmatched. Germline-derived CDR1 and CDR2 are SGHRS and YFSETQ. CDR3 length: 16 residues. CDR3 in DNA: TGCGCCAGCAGCTTGACAACAGGGGACTCTGGAAACACCATATATTTT. This encodes CASSLTTGDSGNTIYF.

The rearrangement joins TRBV20-1 to TRBJ1-1; TRBD1 agrees at 7 bases. Looked up from germline, CDR1 is DFQATT and CDR2 is SNEGSKA (reference sequence). This CDR3 is built from 14 residues. The J segment lost 0 bases and the V segment lost 6 bases, leaving 7 bases of the junction unmatched. The DNA of the CDR3 is TGCAGTGCAAGACAGGGAAGGATGAACACTGAAGCTTTCTTT. The encoded protein is CSARQGRMNTEAFF.

This clonotype was detected many times. The chain recombines TRBV5-8 with TRBJ2-1; TRBD2 aligns across 8 bases. J gave up 1 base and V 3 bases, and 6 bases lay outside the gene matches. Germline V gene data show CDR1 as SGHTS and CDR2 as YDEGEE. The CDR3 runs 16 residues. The CDR3 DNA reads TGTGCCAGCAGCTCCGCGGGAGGACTTTCCTACAATGAGCAGTTCTTC. It translates to CASSSAGGLSYNEQFF.

This clonotype has ten or more counts. This chain links TRBV2 with TRBJ1-1; D uncertain. CDR3 length: 13 amino acids. Germline lookup yields CDR1 SNHLY and CDR2 FYNNEI. The V end was cut by 7 bases, the J end by 0 bases, with 9 bases between. DNA of the CDR3: TGTGCCAGCACCCTTAGTATGAACACTGAAGCTTTCTTT. It yields the protein CASTLSMNTEAFF.

This clonotype occurred many times. The gene calls are TRBV27 and TRBJ2-1, with a weak D call TRBD2 (5 bases). Per germline, CDR1 MNHEY and CDR2 SMNVEV (reference sequence). V was pared by 2 bases and J by 5 bases, with 13 bases between. The CDR3 totals 15 residues. In DNA, the CDR3 is TGTGCCAGCAGTTTAGGGAAGCGGCCCGACAATGAGCAGTTCTTC. It encodes CASSLGKRPDNEQFF.

In this sample, this clonotype turned up many times. The V and J genes are TRBV6-2 or TRBV6-3 and TRBJ1-2; no firm D call. CDR3 size: 15 residues. V lost 0 bases and J lost 2, with 10 bases in between. Germline V gene sequence: CDR1 MNHEY, CDR2 SVGEGT. CDR3 sequence: CASSYSMNRNYGYTF. The CDR3 DNA is TGTGCCAGCAGTTACTCGATGAACAGAAACTATGGCTACACCTTC.

This clonotype was recorded many times. The chain is built from TRBV6-6 and TRBJ2-5, with 9 bases aligning to TRBD2. Germline assignment: CDR1 MNHNY and CDR2 SVGAGI (reference sequence). V dropped 7 bases and J dropped 5; count of bases not matched to a gene: 8. The CDR3 covers 14 residues. CDR3 coding DNA: TGTGCCAGCACCCTAGCTAGCGGGAAGGAGACCCAGTACTTC. Protein product: CASTLASGKETQYF.

This clonotype has ten or more counts. This sequence joins TRBV7-6 and TRBJ1-1; TRBD1 matches 7 bases. Germline V gene data show CDR1 as SGHVS and CDR2 as FNYEAQ. The ends lost 6 bases at V and 2 bases at J; junction bases unmatched: 9. This CDR3 spans 15 amino acids. The CDR3 protein is CASRPLEGANTEAFF. The CDR3 DNA is TGTGCCAGCAGACCACTAGAGGGGGCAAACACTGAAGCTTTCTTT.

In this sample, this clonotype turned up many times. This sequence joins TRBV15 and TRBJ2-1; TRBD1 agrees at 8 bases. This CDR3 has 15 residues. Germline CDR1 LNHNV, CDR2 YYDKDF (reference sequence). The V gene end was trimmed by 4 bases and the J gene end by 8 bases; junction bases not matched to a gene: 10. CDR3 sequence (DNA): TGTGCCACCAGCATTTCAGGGGGCTGGAGCCATGAGCAGTTCTTC. Residues: CATSISGGWSHEQFF. Supplemented by reference TRBV15 and TRBJ2-1, the full variable domain reads DAMVIQNPRYQVTQFGKPVTLSCSQTLNHNVMYWYQQKSSQAPKLLFHYYDKDFNNEADTPDNFQSRRPNTSFCFLDIRSPGLGDTAMYLCATSISGGWSHEQFFGPGTRLTVL.

This clonotype was counted ten times or more. V gene TRBV29-1 combines with J gene TRBJ1-1; 11 positions match TRBD1. The germline V gene has CDR1 SQVTM and CDR2 ANQGSEA. V lost 7 bases and J lost 2; bases outside the gene matches: 3. There are 13 residues in the CDR3. The CDR3 loop reads CSAWTGGNTEAFF. Here the CDR3 DNA reads TGCAGCGCCTGGACAGGGGGCAACACTGAAGCTTTCTTT.

As DNA, the CDR3 is TGTGCCAGCAGCCTCGCAAGGGGCCATGGCTACACCTTC. This codes for CASSLARGHGYTF. This chain joins TRBV3-1 and TRBJ1-2; the D gene is possibly TRBD1 (5 bases). The CDR3 is 13 residues long. V dropped 4 bases and J dropped 6 bases, with 12 bases sitting between them. Germline CDR1 is LGHDT and CDR2 is YNNKEL (reference sequence).

This clonotype was seen many times. V gene TRBV5-6 combines with J gene TRBJ2-2, with D possibly TRBD2 on 6 matching bases. Germline V gene lookup returns CDR1 SGHDT and CDR2 YYEEEE. The CDR3 extends over 15 amino acids. V was clipped by 4 bases and J by 6 bases, with 16 bases between them. This CDR3 is CASSPSGLIAGELFF. Here the CDR3 DNA reads TGTGCCAGCAGCCCGTCGGGACTGATCGCCGGGGAGCTGTTTTTT.

This clonotype was detected only a few times. This chain connects TRBV20-1 to TRBJ1-2, with D possibly TRBD1 on 5 matching bases. CDR3 length: 11 amino acids. The V end lost 6 bases, the J end lost 4 bases, and 9 bases lay between the germline ends. CDR1 DFQATT and CDR2 SNEGSKA come from the germline V gene (reference sequence). DNA for the CDR3: TGCAGTGCCTCAGACAGCTATGGCTACACCTTC. It yields the protein CSASDSYGYTF.

Only one count was recorded for this clonotype. With a much larger clone just one base away, this may be a read error. The chain carries TRBV14 and TRBJ1-1, with D perhaps matching TRBD1 (5 bases). The CDR3 totals 13 residues. Germline V CDR1 and CDR2: SGHDN, FVKESK. V was clipped by 0 bases and J by 13 bases, with 15 bases between them. CDR3 sequence reads: CASSQDRGRRDFF. CDR3 DNA sequence: TGTGCCAGCAGCCAAGATAGGGGACGCCGAGATTTCTTT.

The CDR3 sequence is CASVRGRGTEAFF. The CDR3 coding sequence is TGTGCCAGCGTAAGAGGGAGGGGCACTGAAGCTTTCTTT. The V gene is TRBV5-6, the J gene TRBJ1-1; tentatively, D is TRBD1 (5 bases). Germline V gives CDR1 SGHDT, CDR2 YYEEEE. This CDR3 comprises 13 residues. Deletions cut 7 bases from V and 4 bases from J, with 14 bases between. Complete variable domain (other parts from reference TRBV5-6 and TRBJ1-1): DAGVTQSPTHLIKTRGQQVTLRCSPKSGHDTVSWYQQALGQGPQFIFQYYEEEERQRGNFPDRFSGHQFPNYSSELNVNALLLGDSALYLCASVRGRGTEAFFGQGTRLTVV.

This clonotype occurred many times. This chain links TRBV3-1 with TRBJ2-5; D uncertain. The V end lost 4 bases, the J end lost 1 base, and 4 bases lay between the germline ends. The CDR3 runs 12 residues. Germline CDR1 reads LGHDT; CDR2 reads YNNKEL (reference sequence). The CDR3 DNA is TGTGCCAGCAGCCGAGTCCAAGAGACCCAGTACTTC. It translates to CASSRVQETQYF.

This clonotype was seen repeatedly, ten times or more. The J gene is TRBJ2-2, the V gene TRBV7-2; 7 bases agree with TRBD2. The CDR3 extends over 14 amino acids. V was clipped by 5 bases and J by 5 bases; unmatched bases: 5. The germline V gene encodes CDR1 SGHTA and CDR2 FQGNSA. CDR3 DNA: TGTGCCAGCAGCCCACTAGCGTATACCGGGGAGCTGTTTTTT. The encoded protein is CASSPLAYTGELFF.

This clonotype was seen a few times. The chain uses TRBV12-3 or TRBV12-4 and TRBJ2-7; D may correspond to TRBD1 or TRBD2 (5 bases each). V was shortened by 4 bases and J by 2 bases, with 9 bases between the two germline ends. There are 13 residues in the CDR3. CDR3 sequence reads: CASSYRGAYEQYV. The CDR3 bases are TGTGCCAGCAGTTATAGGGGAGCCTACGAGCAGTACGTC.

This clonotype was recorded at least ten times. This rearrangement joins TRBV5-6 to TRBJ1-1; D remains ambiguous. The V end lost 4 bases, the J end lost 1 base, and 8 bases lay between the germline ends. CDR3 length: 13 residues. The V gene's germline CDR1 is SGHDT and CDR2 YYEEEE. The CDR3 protein is CASSRAKNTEAFF. The CDR3 DNA follows: TGTGCCAGCAGCCGCGCTAAGAACACTGAAGCTTTCTTT.